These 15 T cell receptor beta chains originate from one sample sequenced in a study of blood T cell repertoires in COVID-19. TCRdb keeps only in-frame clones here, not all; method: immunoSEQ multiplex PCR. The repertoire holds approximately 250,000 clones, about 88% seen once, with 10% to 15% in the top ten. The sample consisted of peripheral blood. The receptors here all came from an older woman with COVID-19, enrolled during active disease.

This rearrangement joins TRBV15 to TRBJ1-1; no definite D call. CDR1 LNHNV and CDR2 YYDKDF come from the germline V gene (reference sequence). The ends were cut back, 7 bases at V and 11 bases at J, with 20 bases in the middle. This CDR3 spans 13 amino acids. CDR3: CATILGGRVNAFF. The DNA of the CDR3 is TGTGCCACCATATTGGGAGGGAGGGTCAATGCTTTCTTT.

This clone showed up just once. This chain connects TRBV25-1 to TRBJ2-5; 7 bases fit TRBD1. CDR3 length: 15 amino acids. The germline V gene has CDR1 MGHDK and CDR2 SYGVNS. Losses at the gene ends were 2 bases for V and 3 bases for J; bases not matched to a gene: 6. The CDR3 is CASSELGQNKETQYF. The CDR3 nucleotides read TGTGCCAGCAGTGAACTGGGACAGAATAAAGAGACCCAGTACTTC.

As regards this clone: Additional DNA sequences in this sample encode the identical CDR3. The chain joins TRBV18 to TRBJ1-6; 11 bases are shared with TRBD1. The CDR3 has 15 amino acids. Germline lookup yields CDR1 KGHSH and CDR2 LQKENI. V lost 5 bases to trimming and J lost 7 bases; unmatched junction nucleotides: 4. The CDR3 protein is CASSGTGGSNSPLHF. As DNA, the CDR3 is TGTGCCAGCTCAGGGACAGGGGGTTCGAATTCACCCCTCCACTTT.

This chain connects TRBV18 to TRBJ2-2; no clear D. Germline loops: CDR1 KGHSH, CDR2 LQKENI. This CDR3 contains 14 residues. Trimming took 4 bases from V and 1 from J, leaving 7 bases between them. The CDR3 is CASSRAGNTGELFF. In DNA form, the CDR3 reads TGTGCCAGCTCACGGGCAGGGAACACCGGGGAGCTGTTTTTT.

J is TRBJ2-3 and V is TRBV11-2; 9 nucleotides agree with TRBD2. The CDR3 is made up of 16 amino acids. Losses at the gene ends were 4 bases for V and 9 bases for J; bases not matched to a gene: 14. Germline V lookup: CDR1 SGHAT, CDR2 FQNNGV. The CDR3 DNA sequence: TGTGCCAGCAGCTGGAGCCTAGCGGGGCCCACCGGGACGCAGTATTTT. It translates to CASSWSLAGPTGTQYF.

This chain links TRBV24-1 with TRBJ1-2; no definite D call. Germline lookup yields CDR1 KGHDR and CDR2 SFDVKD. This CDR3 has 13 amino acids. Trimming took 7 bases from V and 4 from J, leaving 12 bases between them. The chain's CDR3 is CATSRGRAYGYTF. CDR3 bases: TGTGCCACCAGCCGGGGTCGTGCCTATGGCTACACCTTC.

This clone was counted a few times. The CDR3 DNA reads TGTGCCTGGAGTCGAGGACAGGGACCCTACGAGCAGTACTTC. Its protein product is CAWSRGQGPYEQYF. V usage is TRBV30 and J usage is TRBJ2-7, with TRBD1 matching over 8 bases. Germline CDR1 GTSNPN, CDR2 SVGIG (reference sequence). The CDR3 covers 14 residues. Trimming at V came to 2 bases and at J to 2 bases, leaving 5 bases not matched to a gene.

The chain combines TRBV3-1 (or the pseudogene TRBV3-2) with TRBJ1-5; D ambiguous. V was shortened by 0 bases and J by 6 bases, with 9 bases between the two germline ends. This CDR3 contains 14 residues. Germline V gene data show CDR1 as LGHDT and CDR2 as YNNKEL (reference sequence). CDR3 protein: CASSQDQVSQPQHF. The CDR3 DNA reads TGTGCCAGCAGCCAAGATCAGGTTAGTCAGCCCCAGCATTTT.

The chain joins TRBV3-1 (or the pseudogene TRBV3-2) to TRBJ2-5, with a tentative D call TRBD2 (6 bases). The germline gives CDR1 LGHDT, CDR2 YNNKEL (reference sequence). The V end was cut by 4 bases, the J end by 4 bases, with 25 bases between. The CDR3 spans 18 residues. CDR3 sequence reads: CASSLQSVAEASGETQYF. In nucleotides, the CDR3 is TGTGCCAGCAGCCTCCAGTCGGTAGCGGAGGCGTCGGGAGAGACCCAGTACTTC.

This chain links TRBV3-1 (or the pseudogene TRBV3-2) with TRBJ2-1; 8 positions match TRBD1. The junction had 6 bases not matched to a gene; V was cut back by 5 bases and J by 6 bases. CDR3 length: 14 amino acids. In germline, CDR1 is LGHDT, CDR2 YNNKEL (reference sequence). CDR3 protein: CASSAGGESNEQFF. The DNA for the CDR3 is TGTGCCAGCAGCGCAGGGGGCGAGTCCAATGAGCAGTTCTTC.

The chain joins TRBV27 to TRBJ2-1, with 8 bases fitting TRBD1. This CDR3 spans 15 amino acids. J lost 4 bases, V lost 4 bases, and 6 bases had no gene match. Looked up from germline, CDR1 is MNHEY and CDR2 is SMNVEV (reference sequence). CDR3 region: CASSSGTGAYNEQFF. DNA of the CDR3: TGTGCCAGCAGTTCCGGGACAGGAGCTTACAATGAGCAGTTCTTC.

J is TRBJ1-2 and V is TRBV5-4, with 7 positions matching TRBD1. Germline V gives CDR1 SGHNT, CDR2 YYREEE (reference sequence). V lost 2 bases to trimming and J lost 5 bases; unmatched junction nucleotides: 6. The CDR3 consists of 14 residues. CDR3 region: CASSFDRVGYGYTF. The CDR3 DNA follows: TGTGCCAGCAGCTTCGACAGGGTAGGGTATGGCTACACCTTC.

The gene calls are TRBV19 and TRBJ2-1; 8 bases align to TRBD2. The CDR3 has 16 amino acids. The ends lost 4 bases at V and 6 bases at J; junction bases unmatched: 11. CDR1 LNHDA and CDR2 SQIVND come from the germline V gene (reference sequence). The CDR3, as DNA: TGTGCCAGTAGTACCCCGGGGGGGCTCTTGGGCAATGAGCAGTTCTTC. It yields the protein CASSTPGGLLGNEQFF. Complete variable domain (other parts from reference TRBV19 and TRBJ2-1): DGGITQSPKYLFRKEGQNVTLSCEQNLNHDAMYWYRQDPGQGLRLIYYSQIVNDFQKGDIAEGYSVSREKKESFPLTVTSAQKNPTAFYLCASSTPGGLLGNEQFFGPGTRLTVL.

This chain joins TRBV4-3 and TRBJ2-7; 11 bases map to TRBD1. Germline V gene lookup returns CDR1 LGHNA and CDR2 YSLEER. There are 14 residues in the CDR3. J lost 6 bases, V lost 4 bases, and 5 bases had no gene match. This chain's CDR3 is CASSPGTGGSEQYF. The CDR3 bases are TGCGCCAGCAGCCCGGGGACAGGGGGAAGCGAGCAGTACTTC.

Here the CDR3 reads CASSQSDREVHGYTF. CDR3 DNA: TGTGCCAGCAGCCAAAGTGACAGGGAGGTTCATGGCTACACCTTC. V and J are TRBV3-1 (or the pseudogene TRBV3-2) and TRBJ1-2, with TRBD1 matching 7 bases. Losses at the gene ends were 2 bases for V and 6 bases for J; bases not matched to a gene: 9. The CDR3 contains 15 residues. Germline lookup yields CDR1 LGHDT and CDR2 YNNKEL (reference sequence).